Presented here are 20 T cell receptor beta chains from one specimen sequenced in a study of shared clonotypes between healthy human individuals. The table came from immunoSEQ multiplex PCR; TCRdb's copy has only in-frame clones and leaves some out. This table holds 600,000 to 800,000 clones, 72% found once. The sequenced sample consisted of memory CD4+ T cells sorted from blood. Described subset: CD45RA-negative fraction. These receptors were taken from a woman aged 25 to 39 in good health.

CDR3 bases: TGTGCCAGCAGCTTCGGGACAGCGAACACTGAAGCTTTCTTT. This encodes CASSFGTANTEAFF. The rearrangement links TRBV5-6 to TRBJ1-1; 7 nucleotides line up with TRBD1. The CDR3 extends over 14 amino acids. The V gene end was trimmed by 2 bases and the J gene end by 1 base; junction bases not matched to a gene: 2. The germline V gene has CDR1 SGHDT and CDR2 YYEEEE.

The chain carries TRBV11-2 and TRBJ2-2, with 13 bases lining up with TRBD2. V dropped 5 bases and J dropped 6; count of bases not matched to a gene: 3. The CDR3 runs 15 residues. Germline V lookup: CDR1 SGHAT, CDR2 FQNNGV. The chain's CDR3 is CASSPGLAGAGELFF. The CDR3 coding sequence is TGTGCCAGCAGCCCCGGACTAGCGGGAGCCGGGGAGCTGTTTTTT.

This chain connects TRBV4-1 to TRBJ2-3, with 8 bases identical to TRBD2. The germline CDR1 and CDR2 sequences are MGHRA and YSYEKL. CDR3 length equals 17 residues. The V segment lost 4 bases and the J segment 3 bases; nucleotides outside the gene matches: 12. CDR3 bases: TGCGCCAGCAGCCTGACGGGGGCGGGAGGAGGAACAGATACGCAGTATTTT. Its translation is CASSLTGAGGGTDTQYF.

The chain combines TRBV7-6 with TRBJ1-5; D might be TRBD1 (5 bases). CDR1 and CDR2 from the germline V gene are SGHVS and FNYEAQ. The length of the CDR3 is 16 residues. V was cut by 5 bases and J by 9 bases, with 23 bases left in between. The CDR3 DNA follows: TGTGCCAGCAGCATTTCAGGAGGGACTGATCAGGGGCCCCAGCATTTT. Protein sequence: CASSISGGTDQGPQHF.

In the case of this clone: Distinct nucleotide sequences in the sample also encode this CDR3. The chain links TRBV5-1 to TRBJ1-1; D is unclear. The CDR3 is 14 amino acids. Germline-derived CDR1 and CDR2 are SGHRS and YFSETQ. V was trimmed by 2 bases and J by 1 base, leaving 9 bases between them. The CDR3 region has the DNA TGCGCCAGCAGCTTCACGACGGCGAACACTGAAGCTTTCTTT. Its protein product is CASSFTTANTEAFF.

The chain uses TRBV15 and TRBJ1-1; TRBD1 is a possible D gene (6 bases). CDR3 length equals 13 residues. Germline CDR1 and CDR2: LNHNV and YYDKDF (reference sequence). Trimming cost V 1 base and J 7 bases, with 10 bases left between them. The CDR3: CATSRVRTDEAFF. DNA for the CDR3: TGTGCCACCAGCAGAGTTAGGACAGATGAAGCTTTCTTT. Variable domain in full (rest from reference TRBV15 and TRBJ1-1): DAMVIQNPRYQVTQFGKPVTLSCSQTLNHNVMYWYQQKSSQAPKLLFHYYDKDFNNEADTPDNFQSRRPNTSFCFLDIRSPGLGDTAMYLCATSRVRTDEAFFGQGTRLTVV.

The V and J genes are TRBV11-3 and TRBJ2-1, with 8 positions matching TRBD2. In germline, CDR1 is SGHNT, CDR2 YENEEA. J was trimmed by 5 bases and V by 5 bases; bases with no gene match: 5. The CDR3 has 14 residues. CDR3 DNA sequence: TGTGCCAGCAGCCCCCGGACTAGCAACAATGAGCAGTTCTTC. Translation: CASSPRTSNNEQFF.

The CDR3 is CASSPIDGGGTEAFF. The CDR3 nucleotides are TGTGCCAGCAGTCCCATTGACGGGGGAGGCACTGAAGCTTTCTTT. V gene TRBV6-1 combines with J gene TRBJ1-1, with D possibly being TRBD1 (5 bases). The germline V and J ends were trimmed by 5 bases and 4 bases, with 17 bases remaining between them. From germline, CDR1 is MNHNS and CDR2 SASEGT. The CDR3 covers 15 residues.

The V gene is TRBV6-6, the J gene TRBJ2-6; D is uncertain. Looked up from germline, CDR1 is MNHNY and CDR2 is SVGAGI (reference sequence). This CDR3 region has 16 residues. The ends were cut back, 4 bases at V and 0 bases at J, with 10 bases in the middle. The CDR3 DNA reads as TGTGCCAGCAGTTCCCCGTTCAGCTCTGGGGCCAACGTCCTGACTTTC. Amino acids: CASSSPFSSGANVLTF.

V usage is TRBV4-2 and J usage is TRBJ2-7, with D perhaps TRBD1 or TRBD2 (5 bases each). This CDR3 region has 15 residues. Germline CDR1 and CDR2: LGHNA and YNFKEQ. V shed 4 bases and J shed 0 bases, with 13 bases lying between them. CDR3 region: CASSRDGDSSYEQYF. CDR3 in DNA: TGTGCCAGCAGCCGGGACGGCGATAGCTCCTACGAGCAGTACTTC.

The chain recombines TRBV5-4 with TRBJ2-7, with D perhaps TRBD1 (5 bases). The CDR3 contains 13 residues. The germline gives CDR1 SGHNT, CDR2 YYREEE (reference sequence). Trimming took 0 bases from V and 5 from J, leaving 9 bases between them. DNA for the CDR3: TGTGCCAGCAGCTTGGTAGGGGCCGACGAGCAGTACTTC. This translates into CASSLVGADEQYF.

Note on this clone: The sample contains more than one DNA sequence encoding this CDR3. J is TRBJ1-3 and V is TRBV5-1, with 11 bases fitting TRBD1. Germline values: CDR1 SGHRS, CDR2 YFSETQ. The CDR3 runs 14 residues. The trim removed 4 bases at V and 7 bases at J, leaving 4 bases unmatched. The CDR3 coding sequence is TGCGCCAGCAGCCCGGGGACAGGGGGTAACACCATATATTTT. Residues: CASSPGTGGNTIYF.

The V call is TRBV5-6, the J call TRBJ1-1; D is uncertain. Germline CDR1 reads SGHDT; CDR2 reads YYEEEE. V was trimmed by 5 bases and J by 1 base, leaving 9 bases between them. The CDR3 has 13 residues. The CDR3 DNA is TGTGCCAGCAGTTCCACCGCGAACACTGAAGCTTTCTTT. Its translation: CASSSTANTEAFF.

CDR3 nucleotides: TGTGCCAGCTCACTAGGAGACACAGGGTATCAGCCCCAGCATTTT. It yields the protein CASSLGDTGYQPQHF. The chain is built from TRBV18 and TRBJ1-5; tentatively, D is TRBD1 (6 bases). The CDR3 runs to 15 residues. Trimming stripped 4 bases from V and 5 bases from J, with 15 bases between. Per the germline V gene, CDR1 is KGHSH and CDR2 is LQKENI.

This clone was observed a single time. The chain recombines TRBV10-2 with TRBJ2-1, with 9 bases that match TRBD1. The germline CDR1 and CDR2 sequences are WSHSY and SAAADI. V trimming: 6 bases; J trimming: 8 bases; junction bases outside the gene matches: 8. The CDR3 loop spans 14 amino acids. The CDR3 DNA is TGCGCCAGCAGGGAGGGGGGGACAGGGCATGAGCAGTTCTTC. This translates into CASREGGTGHEQFF.

V gene TRBV29-1 combines with J gene TRBJ2-3, with D uncertain. Germline V CDR1 and CDR2: SQVTM, ANQGSEA. This CDR3 contains 14 residues. Trimming left V 4 bases short and J 2 bases short, with 13 bases between. The CDR3 loop is CSVGIGTVTDTQYF. Written as DNA, the CDR3 is TGCAGCGTTGGGATAGGAACTGTCACAGATACGCAGTATTTT.

This clone was observed a single time. Being one base from a much bigger clone, this may be a read error. The sample contains more than one DNA sequence encoding this CDR3. CDR3 region: CASSRQGDTEAFF. CDR3 nucleotides: TGTGCCAGCAGCCGCCAGGGGGACACTGAAGCTTTCTTT. The chain joins TRBV7-9 to TRBJ1-1; 7 bases are shared with TRBD1. V lost 5 bases and J lost 3; bases outside the gene matches: 3. This CDR3 has 13 residues. Germline V gene sequence: CDR1 SEHNR, CDR2 FQNEAQ (reference sequence).

This clone was picked up one time. The chain employs TRBV6-5 and TRBJ1-5; possibly TRBD1 for D (5 bases). CDR3 length equals 12 residues. CDR1 and CDR2 from the germline V gene are MNHEY and SVGAGI. V shed 6 bases and J shed 9 bases, with 12 bases lying between them. CDR3 sequence reads: CASRLAGGPQHF. The CDR3 DNA sequence: TGTGCCAGCAGGCTAGCGGGGGGGCCCCAGCATTTT.

The chain links TRBV5-6 to TRBJ1-3; D remains ambiguous. Trimming shortened V by 2 bases and J by 0 bases, and 6 bases separated the two germline ends. Germline CDR1 reads SGHDT; CDR2 reads YYEEEE. The CDR3 extends over 14 amino acids. CDR3 DNA: TGTGCCAGCAGCTTCCTGAGCTCTGGAAACACCATATATTTT. It yields the protein CASSFLSSGNTIYF. Complete variable domain (other parts from reference TRBV5-6 and TRBJ1-3): DAGVTQSPTHLIKTRGQQVTLRCSPKSGHDTVSWYQQALGQGPQFIFQYYEEEERQRGNFPDRFSGHQFPNYSSELNVNALLLGDSALYLCASSFLSSGNTIYFGEGSWLTVV.

This clone occurred a few times. V is TRBV19 and J is TRBJ2-1; D perhaps matches TRBD2 (6 bases). Trimming removed 7 bases at V and 12 bases at J, with 19 bases between. The CDR3 is made up of 13 amino acids. Per the germline V gene, CDR1 is LNHDA and CDR2 is SQIVND (reference sequence). CDR3 amino acids: CASKRTINDGQFF. The DNA for the CDR3 is TGTGCCAGTAAGAGGACTATCAATGATGGGCAGTTCTTC. The complete variable domain, with remaining parts taken from reference TRBV19 and TRBJ2-1, reads DGGITQSPKYLFRKEGQNVTLSCEQNLNHDAMYWYRQDPGQGLRLIYYSQIVNDFQKGDIAEGYSVSREKKESFPLTVTSAQKNPTAFYLCASKRTINDGQFFGPGTRLTVL.